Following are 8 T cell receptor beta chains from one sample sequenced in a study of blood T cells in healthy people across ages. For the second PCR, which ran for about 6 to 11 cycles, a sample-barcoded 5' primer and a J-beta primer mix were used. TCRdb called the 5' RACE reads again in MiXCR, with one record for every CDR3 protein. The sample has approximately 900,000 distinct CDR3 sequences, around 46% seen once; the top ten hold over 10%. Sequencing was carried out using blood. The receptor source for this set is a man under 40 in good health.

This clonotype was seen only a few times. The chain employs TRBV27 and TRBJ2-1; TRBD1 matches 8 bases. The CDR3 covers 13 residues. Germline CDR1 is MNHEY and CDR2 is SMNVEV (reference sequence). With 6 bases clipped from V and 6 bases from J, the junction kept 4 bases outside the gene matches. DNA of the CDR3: TGTGCCAGCAGATCGGACAGGGCCAATGAGCAGTTCTTC. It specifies CASRSDRANEQFF.

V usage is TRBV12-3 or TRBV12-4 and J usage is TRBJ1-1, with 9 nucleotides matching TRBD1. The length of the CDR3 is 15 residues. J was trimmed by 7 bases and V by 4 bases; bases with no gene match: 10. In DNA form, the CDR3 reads TGTGCCAGCAGTTCCCTTACAGGGGGCTCCCTTGAAGCTTTCTTT. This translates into CASSSLTGGSLEAFF.

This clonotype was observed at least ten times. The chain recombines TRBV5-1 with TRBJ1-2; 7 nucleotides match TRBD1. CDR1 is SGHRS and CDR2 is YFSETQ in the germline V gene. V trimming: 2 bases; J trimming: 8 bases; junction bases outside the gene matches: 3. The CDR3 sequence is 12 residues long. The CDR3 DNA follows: TGCGCCAGCAGCTTCGGGACAGACGGCTACACCTTC. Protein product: CASSFGTDGYTF.

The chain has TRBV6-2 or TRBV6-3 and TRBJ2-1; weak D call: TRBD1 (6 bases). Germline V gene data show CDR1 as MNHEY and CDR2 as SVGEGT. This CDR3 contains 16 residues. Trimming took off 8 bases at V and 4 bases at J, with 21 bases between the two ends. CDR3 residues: CASPKSFHRAYNEQFF. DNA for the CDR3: TGTGCCAGCCCTAAAAGTTTTCACAGGGCGTACAATGAGCAGTTCTTC.

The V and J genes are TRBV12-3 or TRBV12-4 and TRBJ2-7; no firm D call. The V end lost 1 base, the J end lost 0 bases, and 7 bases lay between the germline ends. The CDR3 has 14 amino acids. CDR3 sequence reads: CASSLEARSYEQYF. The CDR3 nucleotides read TGTGCCAGCAGTTTAGAGGCTCGCTCCTACGAGCAGTACTTC.

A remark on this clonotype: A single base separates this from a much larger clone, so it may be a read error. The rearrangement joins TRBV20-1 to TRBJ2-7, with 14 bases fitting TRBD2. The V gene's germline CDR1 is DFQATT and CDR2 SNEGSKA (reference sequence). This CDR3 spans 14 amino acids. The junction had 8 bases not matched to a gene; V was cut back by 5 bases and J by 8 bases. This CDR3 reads CSASRLAGGNQQYF. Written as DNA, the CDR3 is TGCAGTGCTTCCAGACTAGCGGGGGGGAATCAGCAGTACTTC.

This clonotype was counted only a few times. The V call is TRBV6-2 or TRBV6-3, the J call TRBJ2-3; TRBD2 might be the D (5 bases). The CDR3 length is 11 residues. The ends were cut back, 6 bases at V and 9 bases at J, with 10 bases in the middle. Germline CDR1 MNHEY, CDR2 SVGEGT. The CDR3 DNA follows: TGTGCCAGCAGAAACCGGAGGACGCAGTATTTT. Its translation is CASRNRRTQYF.

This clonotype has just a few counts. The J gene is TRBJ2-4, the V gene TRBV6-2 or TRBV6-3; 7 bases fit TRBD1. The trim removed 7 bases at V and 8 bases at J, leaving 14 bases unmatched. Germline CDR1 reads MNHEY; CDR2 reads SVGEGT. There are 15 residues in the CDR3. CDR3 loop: CASTRLGSQGDIQYF. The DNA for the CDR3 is TGTGCCAGCACCAGGCTGGGATCCCAGGGGGACATTCAGTACTTC.